This T cell receptor beta chain was retrieved from a study of cytomegalovirus exposure and HLA in healthy donors. In the PCR, 60 Vbeta and 13 Jbeta primers were used. Sequenced by immunoSEQ multiplex PCR; TCRdb stores in-frame clones only, minus some. The table includes some 180,000 clones, about 80% detected once. Study conclusions and caveats: A later analysis showed HLA-associated TCR beta chains outstripping equally common others in clonal expansion.

Germline values: CDR1 MNHEY, CDR2 SVGAGI. This CDR3 contains 13 residues. V was pared by 6 bases and J by 4 bases, with 5 bases of the junction left unmatched. Of note for this clone: Its antigen remains unidentified.

Sequencing input: PBMCs. This TCR was recovered from a man aged 35 to 55 in good health and CMV-seronegative. The chain employs TRBV6-5 and TRBJ1-1; the match to TRBD1 covers 7 bases. The CDR3 protein is CASRRGGGTEAFF. As DNA, the CDR3 is TGTGCCAGCAGGCGAGGGGGCGGCACTGAAGCTTTCTTT.